The clone carrying this T cell receptor beta chain was seen more than once but under ten times. This sample is part of a study of cytomegalovirus exposure and HLA in healthy donors. 13 Jbeta primers and 60 Vbeta primers were used for the PCR. Original data processing: Later, an analysis found 80 million or so unique TCR beta chains, and 9.5 million to 11 million of these were shared. Assay used: immunoSEQ multiplex PCR; TCRdb lists only in-frame clones, some missing. That table gives V, J and clone size, and the DNA gave D and trimming. The sample includes about 150,000 clones, around 79% of them seen just once. Per germline, CDR1 SGHRS and CDR2 YFSETQ. The V and J ends lost 4 bases and 4 bases respectively, with 21 bases between them. This CDR3 is built from 16 residues.

This TCR was recovered from a man aged 18 to 29 in good health and CMV-seronegative. The sample taken for sequencing was PBMCs. The gene calls are TRBV5-1 and TRBJ2-7; TRBD2 is a possible D gene (5 bases). CDR3 nucleotide sequence: TGCGCCAGCAGCCCTTTGGGATCTACCTCGGGGTACGAGCAGTACTTC. Amino acid sequence: CASSPLGSTSGYEQYF.